The clone carrying this T cell receptor beta chain was counted a few times. The antigen remains undetermined. These data belong to a study of PD-1 blockade in mismatch repair-deficient tumors. Study conclusions and caveats: After pembrolizumab, tumor-resident clones rose rapidly, then generally contracted before radiologic responses.

Sequenced by immunoSEQ multiplex PCR; TCRdb stores in-frame clones only, minus some. Among under 50,000 clones listed, 65% to 85% were seen once. Every patient had mismatch repair deficiency by PCR or immunohistochemistry. Germline values: CDR1 SNHLY, CDR2 FYNNEI. V lost 4 bases and J 9 bases, leaving 19 bases between the germline ends. The CDR3 length is 14 residues. This sequence originates from an adult with mismatch repair-deficient cancer. The specimen comprised PBMCs, sampled roughly 40 weeks after starting pembrolizumab. The rearrangement joins TRBV2 to TRBJ2-7; maybe TRBD2 (6 bases). DNA for the CDR3: TGTGCCAGCAGTGCGCCCGACGGGCTGGGGGGGCAGTACTTC. As protein: CASSAPDGLGGQYF.